Listed below are T cell receptor beta chains from one sample, sequenced in a study of radiation and T cells in renal cell carcinoma. The repertoire was sequenced with immunoSEQ multiplex PCR; TCRdb's copy has only in-frame clones and lacks some. The data show about 60,000 clones, around 81% seen once. The material sequenced was blood, taken from a patient whose treatment included radiotherapy and nephrectomy. The source is a man in his sixties with renal cell carcinoma. The CDR3 runs from the conserved cysteine through the conserved F or W. Each record gives: J gene, V gene, CDR3 protein.

>TRBJ1-2|TRBV14
CASSPLTSYGYTF
>TRBJ2-1|TRBV9
CASRPPTGLPGEQFF
>TRBJ1-3|TRBV9
CASSGVGQGKMAIYF
>TRBJ2-1|TRBV11-1
CASSLALAGYNEQFF
>TRBJ2-1|TRBV7-2
CASSLAPSGAAREQFF
>TRBJ2-2|TRBV4-3
CASSQGVAGSRNTGELFF
>TRBJ2-2|TRBV6-5
CASSSPLGPRELFF
>TRBJ2-5|TRBV7-2
CASSNGLAGRETQYF
>TRBJ1-1|TRBV7-2
CASTLRVGGSSEAFF
>TRBJ2-6|TRBV28
CASSLSSGANVLTF
>TRBJ2-1|TRBV7-8
CASSLPDGPPFF
>TRBJ1-1|TRBV7-2
CASSDWGEQNTEAFF
>TRBJ2-2|TRBV5-1
CASSLRTGFTGELFF
>TRBJ1-2|TRBV6-5
CASSYFAGGGYTF
>TRBJ1-2|TRBV7-2
CASSPRRGVTNYGYTF
>TRBJ2-1|TRBV5-8
CASSLQGSSYNEQFF
>TRBJ1-1|TRBV7-8
CASSRSTNTEAFF
>TRBJ2-7|TRBV5-6
CASSFERGPYEQYF
>TRBJ1-2|TRBV11-2
CASSFLTGGPYGYTF
>TRBJ1-2|TRBV7-9
CASSGPGVGYTF
>TRBJ2-5|TRBV9
CASSAQREDWRETQYF
>TRBJ2-1|TRBV7-8
CASSRGLAGVIGEQFF
>TRBJ2-5|TRBV20-1
CSAYVGETQYF
>TRBJ2-1|TRBV7-2
CASSPTGVLEQFF
>TRBJ1-2|TRBV11-3
CASSPDRGYGYTF
>TRBJ2-3|TRBV4-2
CASSQKASRSDTQYF
>TRBJ1-2|TRBV4-1
CASSQEPSGDGYTF
>TRBJ2-3|TRBV10-2
CASSEHRSDTQYF
>TRBJ1-2|TRBV7-9
CASSGRGQGDYGYTF
>TRBJ2-5|TRBV7-2
CASRASGVLSTQYF
>TRBJ1-3|TRBV11-3
CASRAAEGLSGNTIYF
>TRBJ2-3|TRBV11-3
CASSGGWPDTQYF
>TRBJ1-5|TRBV6-6
CASSSGQASNQPQHF
>TRBJ1-1|TRBV19
CASSLLQRGLNEAFF
>TRBJ2-7|TRBV7-2
CASSPGTSGTYEQYF
>TRBJ2-5|TRBV30
CAWSYRVQETQYF
>TRBJ1-1|TRBV10-1
CASSESGGFLGAMNTEAFF
>TRBJ2-6|TRBV5-1
CASSLTGTSGANVLTF
>TRBJ2-4|TRBV5-6
CASSQTVSSGAKNIQYF
>TRBJ1-1|TRBV5-1
CASSVAGSNTEAFF
>TRBJ2-1|TRBV11-1
CASSPRDSPEQFF
>TRBJ2-2|TRBV5-1
CASSLTSDNTGELFF
>TRBJ2-5|TRBV30
CAWSVQGPETQYF
>TRBJ2-2|TRBV9
CASRDTGTTGELFF
>TRBJ1-4|TRBV28
CASSPSMGGPINEKLFF
>TRBJ1-1|TRBV9
CASSAEGTSNEAFF